The rows below give T cell receptor beta chains drawn from one sample of a study of cytomegalovirus exposure and HLA in healthy donors. Clones were read by immunoSEQ multiplex PCR, and TCRdb kept only the in-frame ones, dropping some. The table shows about 65,000 clones, with 62% occurring only once. Sequencing was performed on PBMCs. The receptors originated from a man aged 25 to 40 in good health and CMV-seronegative. Both conserved end residues are part of each CDR3. A D gene is named only where the DNA matches it firmly. For some rows the clone size is stated as once, few or many, or as a class when expanded; others skip it.

j_gene,d_gene,v_gene,abundance,CDR3nt,CDR3aa
TRBJ1-6,NA,TRBV9,NA,TGTGCCAGCAGCGTAGCGACACGATCCTTTGGCTCCTATAATTCACCCCTCCACTTT,CASSVATRSFGSYNSPLHF
TRBJ2-5,NA,TRBV14,NA,TGTGCCAGCAGCCAAGTTTACAGATCGGAGACCCAGTACTTC,CASSQVYRSETQYF
TRBJ1-4,NA,TRBV11-1,NA,TGTGCCAGCAGCTTTCGACAGAAAGAAAAACTGTTTTTT,CASSFRQKEKLFF
TRBJ2-5,TRBD2,TRBV25-1,NA,TGTGCCAGCACCGGGGGGGAGACCCAGTACTTC,CASTGGETQYF
TRBJ1-3,TRBD1,TRBV6-1,few,TGTGCCAGCACTTGGACAGGAAGTGGAAACACCATATATTTT,CASTWTGSGNTIYF
TRBJ2-5,NA,TRBV4-1,NA,TGCGCCAGCAGCCAAGATGGGGAGGAGACCCAGTACTTC,CASSQDGEETQYF
TRBJ2-2,TRBD2,TRBV2,few,TGTGCCAGCAGAATCGGACTAGCGGGACGGGCCGGGGAGCTGTTTTTT,CASRIGLAGRAGELFF
TRBJ2-1,NA,TRBV5-6,NA,TGTGCCAGCAGCTTTCGTAATAAGCAGTTCTTC,CASSFRNKQFF
TRBJ2-7,TRBD1,TRBV4-1,few,TGCGCCAGCAGCCAATTCGGGACAGCATACGAGCAGTACTTC,CASSQFGTAYEQYF
TRBJ1-1,NA,TRBV7-8,few,TGTGCCAGCAGCTTCAGGGCAATGAACACTGAAGCTTTCTTT,CASSFRAMNTEAFF
TRBJ2-5,TRBD1,TRBV27,NA,TGTGCCAGCAGTACCCCCCGGGACAGCCAAGAGACCCAGTACTTC,CASSTPRDSQETQYF
TRBJ1-2,TRBD1,TRBV10-3,NA,TGTGCCATCAGTGACACAGGGGACGGCCGTAACTATGGCTACACCTTC,CAISDTGDGRNYGYTF
TRBJ1-6,TRBD1,TRBV5-1,NA,TGCGCCAGCAGCCCCCTCGGGACAGGGGCCAATAATTCACCCCTCCACTTT,CASSPLGTGANNSPLHF
TRBJ2-5,TRBD1,TRBV7-2,NA,TGTGCCAGCAGCCCAGGGACAGAAGAGACCCAGTACTTC,CASSPGTEETQYF
TRBJ2-3,TRBD1,TRBV7-9,NA,TGTGCCAGCAGCTTAGTAGGGACAGGGTCAGATACGCAGTATTTT,CASSLVGTGSDTQYF
TRBJ2-7,TRBD2,TRBV5-1,once,TGCGCCAGCGGGAGCGGGGTTTTGTCCTACGAGCAGTACTTC,CASGSGVLSYEQYF
TRBJ1-5,NA,TRBV2,once,TGTGCCAGCAGTGGGGGACTTCGGGCTCAGCCCCAGCATTTT,CASSGGLRAQPQHF
TRBJ1-2,NA,TRBV6-5,NA,TGTGCCAGCAGTCGTCCGGGGGGGTTTGATGGCTACACCTTC,CASSRPGGFDGYTF
TRBJ1-1,NA,TRBV27,NA,TGTGCCAGCAGTTTACAGGGCCTCACTGAAGCTTTCTTT,CASSLQGLTEAFF
TRBJ1-5,TRBD1,TRBV19,NA,TGTGCCAGTAGCGGGGACAGGGGTCAGCCCCAGCATTTT,CASSGDRGQPQHF
TRBJ1-4,TRBD1,TRBV5-1,NA,TGCGCCAGCCGGGACCCAGGGGGGCAGGAAGGTGAAAAACTGTTTTTT,CASRDPGGQEGEKLFF
TRBJ1-5,TRBD1,TRBV30,NA,TGTGCCTGGAGTTTTGCGGACAGGGCGAATAGCAATCAGCCCCAGCATTTT,CAWSFADRANSNQPQHF
TRBJ2-3,TRBD2,TRBV2,NA,TGTGCCAGCAGTGTTGGTCTAGCGGGGGACACAGATACGCAGTATTTT,CASSVGLAGDTDTQYF
TRBJ2-2,NA,TRBV7-2,NA,TGTGCCAGCAGCTTAGGTGTTAGCGCCGCCGGGGAGCTGTTTTTT,CASSLGVSAAGELFF
TRBJ2-5,NA,TRBV2,NA,TGTGCCAGCAGCCGGGACTCACAAGAGACCCAGTACTTC,CASSRDSQETQYF
TRBJ2-5,TRBD2,TRBV7-2,NA,TGTGCCAGCAGCTTTCGGGGGGGCCAGGAGACCCAGTACTTC,CASSFRGGQETQYF
TRBJ1-5,NA,TRBV10-3,NA,TGTGCCATCTCTCAGCAGGATGGTGGCAATCAGCCCCAGCATTTT,CAISQQDGGNQPQHF
TRBJ1-1,TRBD1,TRBV7-2,NA,TGTGCCAGCAGCCTCCGGACAGGGGGGAACACTGAAGCTTTCTTT,CASSLRTGGNTEAFF
TRBJ1-5,NA,TRBV10-1,NA,TGCGCCAGCAGATTCACCGGGGTCAGCTGGGCCCAGCATTTT,CASRFTGVSWAQHF
TRBJ1-2,TRBD1,TRBV6-5,NA,TGTGCCAGCAGTTCGGGGACAGGGGGAAACTATGGCTACACCTTC,CASSSGTGGNYGYTF
TRBJ2-7,TRBD2,TRBV5-4,few,TGTGCCAGCAGCGCGGGGGGACAATACGAGCAGTACTTC,CASSAGGQYEQYF
TRBJ1-5,NA,TRBV5-8,NA,TGTGCCAGCAGCCCCCTTGGAATCAGGGGCAATCAGCCCCAGCATTTT,CASSPLGIRGNQPQHF
TRBJ2-7,NA,TRBV5-1,NA,TGCGCCAGCAGCCCAGACTCCTACGAGCAGTACTTC,CASSPDSYEQYF
TRBJ2-4,NA,TRBV2,few,TGTGCCAGCACCGCCCTCGCCAGGGTGGGAAACATTCAGTACTTC,CASTALARVGNIQYF
TRBJ2-1,TRBD2,TRBV6-6,NA,TGTGCCAGCAGCCCGAGCGGGGGAACCTACAATGAGCAGTTCTTC,CASSPSGGTYNEQFF
TRBJ2-7,TRBD1,TRBV5-6,NA,TGTGCCAGCAGCTTGCGGACAGGGGGCGGATACGAGCAGTACTTC,CASSLRTGGGYEQYF
TRBJ1-6,TRBD1,TRBV2,NA,TGTGCCAGCAGTGAAGCCAGAGGAGGGTGGACAGGGGGCTTCGTGTCCTATAATTCACCCCTCCACTTT,CASSEARGGWTGGFVSYNSPLHF
TRBJ1-4,NA,TRBV6-9,NA,TGTGCCAGCAGCCGTGAAAAACTGTTTTTT,CASSREKLFF
TRBJ2-7,NA,TRBV2,NA,TGTGCCAGCAGTGCCGCGGGGCGCGAGCAGTACTTC,CASSAAGREQYF
TRBJ1-6,NA,TRBV5-1,NA,TGCGCCAGCAGCTTGGAGTCGGTCAATTCGCCCCTCCACTTT,CASSLESVNSPLHF
TRBJ2-5,NA,TRBV2,few,TGTGCCAGCAGGTGGGCCGGAGGAGAGACCCAGTACTTC,CASRWAGGETQYF
TRBJ1-1,NA,TRBV18,NA,TGTGCCAGCTCACACAGGGTGCACACTGAAGCTTTCTTT,CASSHRVHTEAFF
TRBJ2-2,NA,TRBV30,NA,TGTGCCTGGAAGCTCTACAACACCGGGGAGCTGTTTTTT,CAWKLYNTGELFF
TRBJ2-7,NA,TRBV7-9,NA,TGTGCCAGCAGCTTACCGACTGCCACCTACGAGCAGTACTTC,CASSLPTATYEQYF
TRBJ2-7,TRBD1,TRBV29-1,few,TGCAGCGTTGCCCAGGGGGCGCGTGAGCAGTACTTC,CSVAQGAREQYF
TRBJ1-4,TRBD1,TRBV30,NA,TGTGCCGGAACCGAGACAGGGGATAATGAAAAACTGTTTTTT,CAGTETGDNEKLFF
TRBJ2-5,NA,TRBV7-6,few,TGTGCCAGCAGCTTATTCGCGCGGGGGCGTACAGAGACCCAGTACTTC,CASSLFARGRTETQYF
TRBJ2-1,TRBD2,TRBV5-6,NA,TGTGCCAGCGGGCCGTTCAGCGGGGGGGTCAGTAGGCAGTTCTTC,CASGPFSGGVSRQFF
TRBJ1-1,NA,TRBV7-6,few,TGTGCCAGCAGGGAGAACGAGGGCGCTGAAGCTTTCTTT,CASRENEGAEAFF
TRBJ1-1,TRBD1,TRBV29-1,NA,TGCAGCGTTGGAAATTTCCGTTTTTCGACAGGGATTAGGAACACTGAAGCTTTCTTT,CSVGNFRFSTGIRNTEAFF
TRBJ1-5,TRBD1,TRBV6-4,NA,TGTGCCAGCAGTGACCCAGACAGGGTATTTCAGCCCCAGCATTTT,CASSDPDRVFQPQHF
TRBJ1-2,TRBD1,TRBV6-5,NA,TGTGCCAGCAGTTACAGGACAGGGGAAGGGGGCTACACCTTC,CASSYRTGEGGYTF
TRBJ1-2,NA,TRBV5-8,NA,TGTGCCAGCAGCTTGTTAAATAACTATGGCTACACCTTC,CASSLLNNYGYTF
TRBJ2-3,NA,TRBV4-1,NA,TGCGCCAGCAGCCAAAACAGGATTAGCACAGATACGCAGTATTTT,CASSQNRISTDTQYF